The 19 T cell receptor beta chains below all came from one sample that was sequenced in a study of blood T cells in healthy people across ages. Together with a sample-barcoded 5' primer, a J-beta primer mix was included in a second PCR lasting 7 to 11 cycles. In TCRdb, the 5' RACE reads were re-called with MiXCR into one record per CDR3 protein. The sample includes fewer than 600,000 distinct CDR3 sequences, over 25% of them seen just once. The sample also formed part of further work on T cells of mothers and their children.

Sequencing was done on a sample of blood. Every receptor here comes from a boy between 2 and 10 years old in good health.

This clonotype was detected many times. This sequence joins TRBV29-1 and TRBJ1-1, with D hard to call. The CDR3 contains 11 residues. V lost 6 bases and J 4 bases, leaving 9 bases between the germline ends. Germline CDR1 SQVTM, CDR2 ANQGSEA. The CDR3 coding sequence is TGCAGCGTGAGGGCGGGCACTGAAGCTTTCTTT. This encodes CSVRAGTEAFF.

Here the CDR3 reads CSATVRGAWETQYF. The CDR3 DNA follows: TGCAGTGCTACTGTCAGGGGCGCTTGGGAGACCCAGTACTTC. This chain joins TRBV20-1 and TRBJ2-5, with D perhaps TRBD1 (6 bases). The CDR3 consists of 14 residues. Germline V gives CDR1 DFQATT, CDR2 SNEGSKA (reference sequence). Trimming cost V 4 bases and J 5 bases, with 17 bases left between them.

The CDR3 loop is CASPTPGRLYEQYF. DNA of the CDR3: TGTGCCAGCCCCACTCCGGGACGACTCTACGAGCAGTACTTC. This chain connects TRBV6-1 to TRBJ2-7; either TRBD1 or TRBD2 may fit D (5 bases each). The germline V gene has CDR1 MNHNS and CDR2 SASEGT. Trimming took off 8 bases at V and 3 bases at J, with 17 bases between the two ends. The CDR3 loop spans 14 amino acids.

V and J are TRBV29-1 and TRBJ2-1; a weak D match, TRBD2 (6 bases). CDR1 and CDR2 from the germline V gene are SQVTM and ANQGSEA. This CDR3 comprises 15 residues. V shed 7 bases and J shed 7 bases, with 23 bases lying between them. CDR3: CSANDEEGLRNEQFF. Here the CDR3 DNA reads TGCAGCGCCAACGACGAGGAGGGTCTACGTAATGAGCAGTTCTTC.

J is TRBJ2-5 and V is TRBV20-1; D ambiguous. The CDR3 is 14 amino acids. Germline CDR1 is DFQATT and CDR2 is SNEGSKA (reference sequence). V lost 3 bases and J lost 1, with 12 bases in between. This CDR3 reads CSARIGVGQETQYF. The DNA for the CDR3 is TGCAGTGCTAGGATAGGAGTTGGCCAAGAGACCCAGTACTTC.

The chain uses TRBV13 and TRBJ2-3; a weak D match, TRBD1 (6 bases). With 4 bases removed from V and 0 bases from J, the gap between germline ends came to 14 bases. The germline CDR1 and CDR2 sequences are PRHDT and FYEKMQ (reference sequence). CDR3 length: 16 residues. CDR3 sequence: CASSSTGRTSTDTQYF. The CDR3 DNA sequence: TGTGCCAGCAGCTCGACAGGACGAACTAGCACAGATACGCAGTATTTT.

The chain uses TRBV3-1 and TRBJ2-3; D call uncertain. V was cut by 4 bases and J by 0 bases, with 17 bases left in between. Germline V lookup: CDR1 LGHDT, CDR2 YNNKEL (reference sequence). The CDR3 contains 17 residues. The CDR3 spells CASSPPRLGTSTDTQYF. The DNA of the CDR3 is TGTGCCAGCAGCCCCCCCCGGCTAGGAACTAGCACAGATACGCAGTATTTT.

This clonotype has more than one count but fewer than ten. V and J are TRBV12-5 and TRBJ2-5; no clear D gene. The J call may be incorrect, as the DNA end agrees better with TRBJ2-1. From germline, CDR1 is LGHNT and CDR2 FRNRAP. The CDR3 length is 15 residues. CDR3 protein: CASGSPGPVYNEQFF. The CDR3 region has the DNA TGTGCTAGTGGTTCCCCCGGTCCGGTGTACAATGAGCAGTTCTTC.

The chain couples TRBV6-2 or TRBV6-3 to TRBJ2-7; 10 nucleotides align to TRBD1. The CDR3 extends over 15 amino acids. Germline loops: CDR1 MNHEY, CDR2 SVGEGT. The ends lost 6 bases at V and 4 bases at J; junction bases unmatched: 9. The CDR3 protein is CASRTRRTGGYEQYF. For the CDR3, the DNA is TGTGCCAGCAGGACAAGACGGACAGGGGGTTACGAGCAGTACTTC.

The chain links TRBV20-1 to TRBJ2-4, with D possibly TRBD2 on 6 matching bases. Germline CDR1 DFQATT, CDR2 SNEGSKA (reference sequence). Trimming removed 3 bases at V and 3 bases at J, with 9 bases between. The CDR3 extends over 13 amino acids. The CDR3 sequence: CSARQGGKNIQYF. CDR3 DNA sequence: TGCAGTGCTAGGCAGGGAGGCAAAAACATTCAGTACTTC.

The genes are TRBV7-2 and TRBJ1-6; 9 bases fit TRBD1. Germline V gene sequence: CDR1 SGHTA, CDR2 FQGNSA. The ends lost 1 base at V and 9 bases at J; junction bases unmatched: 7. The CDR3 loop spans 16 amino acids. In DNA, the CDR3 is TGTGCCAGCAGCTTAGACGTCGGGACAGGGATTTCACCCCTCCACTTT. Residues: CASSLDVGTGISPLHF.

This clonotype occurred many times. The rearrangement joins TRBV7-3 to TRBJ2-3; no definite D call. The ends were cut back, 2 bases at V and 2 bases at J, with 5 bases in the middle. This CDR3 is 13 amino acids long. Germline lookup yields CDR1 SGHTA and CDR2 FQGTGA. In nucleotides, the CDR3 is TGTGCCAGCAGCTTACAGCCCACAGATACGCAGTATTTT. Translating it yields CASSLQPTDTQYF.

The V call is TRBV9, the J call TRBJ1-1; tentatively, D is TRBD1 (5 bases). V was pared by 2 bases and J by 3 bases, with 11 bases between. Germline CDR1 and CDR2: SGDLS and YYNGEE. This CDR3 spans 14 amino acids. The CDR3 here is CASSVEGSDTEAFF. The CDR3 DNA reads TGTGCCAGCAGCGTCGAGGGGTCTGACACTGAAGCTTTCTTT.

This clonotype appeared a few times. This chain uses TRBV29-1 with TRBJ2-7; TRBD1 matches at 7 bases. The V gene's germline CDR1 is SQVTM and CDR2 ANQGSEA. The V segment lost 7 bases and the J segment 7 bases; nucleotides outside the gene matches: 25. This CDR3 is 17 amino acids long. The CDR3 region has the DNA TGCAGCGCCGAAACCCGGGACAGCGCTTTTTCCATCGAGGAGCAGTACTTC. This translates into CSAETRDSAFSIEEQYF.

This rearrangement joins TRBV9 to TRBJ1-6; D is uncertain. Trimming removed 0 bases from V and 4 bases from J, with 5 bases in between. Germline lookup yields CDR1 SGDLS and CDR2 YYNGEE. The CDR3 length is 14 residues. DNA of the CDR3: TGTGCCAGCAGCGTAGAAGCTTATAATTCACCCCTCCACTTT. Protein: CASSVEAYNSPLHF.

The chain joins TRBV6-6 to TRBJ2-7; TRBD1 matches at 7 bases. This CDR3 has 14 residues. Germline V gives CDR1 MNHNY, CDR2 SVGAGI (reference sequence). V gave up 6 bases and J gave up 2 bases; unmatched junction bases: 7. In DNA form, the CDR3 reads TGTGCCAGCAGGGAGAGACAGGGTGCCTACGAGCAGTACTTC. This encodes CASRERQGAYEQYF.

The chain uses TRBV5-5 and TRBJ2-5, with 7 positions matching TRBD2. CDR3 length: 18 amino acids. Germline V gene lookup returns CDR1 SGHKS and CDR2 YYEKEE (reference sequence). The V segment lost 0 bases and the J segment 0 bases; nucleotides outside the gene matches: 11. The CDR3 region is CASSLAGGTGRYQETQYF. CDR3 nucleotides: TGTGCCAGCAGCTTGGCGGGGGGAACAGGTCGGTACCAAGAGACCCAGTACTTC.

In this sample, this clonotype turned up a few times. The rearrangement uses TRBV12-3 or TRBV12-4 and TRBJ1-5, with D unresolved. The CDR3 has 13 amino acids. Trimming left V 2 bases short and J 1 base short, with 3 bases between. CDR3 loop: CASSLTSNQPQHF. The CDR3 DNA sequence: TGTGCCAGCAGTTTAACCAGCAATCAGCCCCAGCATTTT.

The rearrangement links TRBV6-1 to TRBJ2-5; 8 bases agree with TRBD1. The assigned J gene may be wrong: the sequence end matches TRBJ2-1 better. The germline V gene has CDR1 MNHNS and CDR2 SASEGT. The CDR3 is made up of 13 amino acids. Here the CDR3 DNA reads TGTGCCAGCAGTTTACACAGGGGGTTTGAGCAGTTCTTC. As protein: CASSLHRGFEQFF.